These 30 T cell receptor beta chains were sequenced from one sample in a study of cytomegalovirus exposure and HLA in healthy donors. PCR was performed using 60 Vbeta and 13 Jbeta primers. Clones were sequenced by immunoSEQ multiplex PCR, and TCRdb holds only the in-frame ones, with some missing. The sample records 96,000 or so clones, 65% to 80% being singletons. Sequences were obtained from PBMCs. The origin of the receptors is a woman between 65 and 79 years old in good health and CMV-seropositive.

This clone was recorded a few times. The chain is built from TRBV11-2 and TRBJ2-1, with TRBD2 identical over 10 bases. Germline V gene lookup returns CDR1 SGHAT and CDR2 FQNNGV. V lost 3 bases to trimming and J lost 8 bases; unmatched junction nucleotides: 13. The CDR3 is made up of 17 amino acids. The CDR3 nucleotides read TGTGCCAGCAGCTTTGCGGGAGCGGGGGGGCCTAGGCATGAGCAGTTCTTC. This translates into CASSFAGAGGPRHEQFF.

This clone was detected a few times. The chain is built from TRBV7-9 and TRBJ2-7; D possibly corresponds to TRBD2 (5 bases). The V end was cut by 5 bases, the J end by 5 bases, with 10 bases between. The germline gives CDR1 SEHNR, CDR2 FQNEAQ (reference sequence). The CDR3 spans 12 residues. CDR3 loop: CASSIGLDEQYF. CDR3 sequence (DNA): TGTGCCAGCAGCATCGGACTCGACGAGCAGTACTTC.

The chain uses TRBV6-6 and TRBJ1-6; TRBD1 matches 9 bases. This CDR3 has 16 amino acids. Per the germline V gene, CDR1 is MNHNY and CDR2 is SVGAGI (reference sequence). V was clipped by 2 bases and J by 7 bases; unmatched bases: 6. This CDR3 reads CASSYGQGMGNSPLHF. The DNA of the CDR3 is TGTGCCAGCAGTTACGGACAGGGGATGGGGAATTCACCCCTCCACTTT.

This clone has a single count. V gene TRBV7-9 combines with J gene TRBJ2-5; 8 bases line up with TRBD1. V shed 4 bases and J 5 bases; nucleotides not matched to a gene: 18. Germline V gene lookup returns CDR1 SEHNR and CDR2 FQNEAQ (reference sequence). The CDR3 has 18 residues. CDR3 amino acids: CASSSIVRGQGSGETQYF. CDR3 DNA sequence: TGTGCCAGCAGCTCCATAGTTAGAGGACAGGGTTCAGGGGAGACCCAGTACTTC.

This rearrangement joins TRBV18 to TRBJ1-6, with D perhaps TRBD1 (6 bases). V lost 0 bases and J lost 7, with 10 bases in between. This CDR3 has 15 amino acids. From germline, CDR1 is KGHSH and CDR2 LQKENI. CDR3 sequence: CASSPPQGWNSPLHF. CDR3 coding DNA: TGTGCCAGCTCACCACCGCAGGGGTGGAATTCACCCCTCCACTTT.

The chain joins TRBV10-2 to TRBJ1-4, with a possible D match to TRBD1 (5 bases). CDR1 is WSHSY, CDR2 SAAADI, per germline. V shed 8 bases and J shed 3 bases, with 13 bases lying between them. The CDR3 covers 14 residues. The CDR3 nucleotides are TGCGCCAGCGACTCAGGGCCGCCTAATGAAAAACTGTTTTTT. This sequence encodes CASDSGPPNEKLFF.

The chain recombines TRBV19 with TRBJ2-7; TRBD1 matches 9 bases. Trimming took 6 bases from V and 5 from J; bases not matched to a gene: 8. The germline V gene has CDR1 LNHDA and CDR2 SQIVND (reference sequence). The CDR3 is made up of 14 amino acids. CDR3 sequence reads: CASRDGQGPHEQYF. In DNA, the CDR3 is TGTGCCAGTAGGGACGGACAGGGGCCCCACGAGCAGTACTTC. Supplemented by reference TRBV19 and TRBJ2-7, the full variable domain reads DGGITQSPKYLFRKEGQNVTLSCEQNLNHDAMYWYRQDPGQGLRLIYYSQIVNDFQKGDIAEGYSVSREKKESFPLTVTSAQKNPTAFYLCASRDGQGPHEQYFGPGTRLTVT.

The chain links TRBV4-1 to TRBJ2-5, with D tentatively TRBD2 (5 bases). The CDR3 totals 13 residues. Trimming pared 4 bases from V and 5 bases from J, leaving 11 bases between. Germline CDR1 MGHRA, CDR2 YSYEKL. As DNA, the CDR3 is TGCGCCAGCAGCCGAGGGCCCGGGGAGACCCAGTACTTC. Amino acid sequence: CASSRGPGETQYF.

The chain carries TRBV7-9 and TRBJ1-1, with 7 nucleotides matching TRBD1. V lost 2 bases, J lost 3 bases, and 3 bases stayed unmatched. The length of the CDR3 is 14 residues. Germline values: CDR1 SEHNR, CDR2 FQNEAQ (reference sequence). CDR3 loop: CASSLWDSDTEAFF. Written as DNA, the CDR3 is TGTGCCAGCAGCTTATGGGACAGCGACACTGAAGCTTTCTTT.

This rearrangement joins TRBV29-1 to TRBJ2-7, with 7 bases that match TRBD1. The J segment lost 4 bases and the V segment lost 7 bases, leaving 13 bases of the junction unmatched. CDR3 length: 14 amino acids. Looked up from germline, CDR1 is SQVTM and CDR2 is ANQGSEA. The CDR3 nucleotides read TGCAGCGCCGCTACCCGGGACAGCTTATACGAGCAGTACTTC. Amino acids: CSAATRDSLYEQYF.

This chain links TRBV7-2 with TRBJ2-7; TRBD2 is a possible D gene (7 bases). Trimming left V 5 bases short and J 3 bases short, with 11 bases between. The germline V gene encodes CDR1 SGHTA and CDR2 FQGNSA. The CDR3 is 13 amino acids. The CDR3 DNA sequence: TGTGCCAGCAGCCGGAGGGGGGGCTACGAGCAGTACTTC. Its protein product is CASSRRGGYEQYF.

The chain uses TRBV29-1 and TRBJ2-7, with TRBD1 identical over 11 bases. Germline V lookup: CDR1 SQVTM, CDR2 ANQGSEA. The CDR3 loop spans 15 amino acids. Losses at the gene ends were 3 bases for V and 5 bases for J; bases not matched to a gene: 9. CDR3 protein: CSVEGGTGGFDEQYF. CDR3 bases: TGCAGCGTTGAGGGCGGGACAGGGGGTTTCGACGAGCAGTACTTC.

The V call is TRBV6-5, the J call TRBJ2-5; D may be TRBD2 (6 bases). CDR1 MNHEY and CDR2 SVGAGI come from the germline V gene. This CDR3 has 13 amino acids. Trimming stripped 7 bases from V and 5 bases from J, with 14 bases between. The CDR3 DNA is TGTGCCAGCAAGAAGCGGGTCGGGGAGACCCAGTACTTC. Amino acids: CASKKRVGETQYF.

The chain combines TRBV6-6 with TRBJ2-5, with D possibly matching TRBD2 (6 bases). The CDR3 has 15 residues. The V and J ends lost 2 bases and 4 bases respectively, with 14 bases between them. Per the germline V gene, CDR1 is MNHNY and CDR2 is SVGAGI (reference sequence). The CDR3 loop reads CASSYPAGSTETQYF. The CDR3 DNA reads TGTGCCAGCAGTTACCCCGCGGGGTCAACAGAGACCCAGTACTTC.

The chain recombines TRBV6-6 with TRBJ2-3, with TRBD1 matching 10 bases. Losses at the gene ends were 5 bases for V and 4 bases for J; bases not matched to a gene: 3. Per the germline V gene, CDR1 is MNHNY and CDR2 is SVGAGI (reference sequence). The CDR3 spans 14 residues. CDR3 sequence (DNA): TGTGCCAGCAGTGTCGGGACAGGGGCAGATACGCAGTATTTT. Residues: CASSVGTGADTQYF.

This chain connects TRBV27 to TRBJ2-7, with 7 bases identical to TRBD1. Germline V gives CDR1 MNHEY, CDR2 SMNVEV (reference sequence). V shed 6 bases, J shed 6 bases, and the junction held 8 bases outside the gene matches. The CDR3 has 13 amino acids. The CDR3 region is CASSQRGQSEQYF. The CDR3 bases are TGTGCCAGCAGCCAAAGGGGACAGAGCGAGCAGTACTTC.

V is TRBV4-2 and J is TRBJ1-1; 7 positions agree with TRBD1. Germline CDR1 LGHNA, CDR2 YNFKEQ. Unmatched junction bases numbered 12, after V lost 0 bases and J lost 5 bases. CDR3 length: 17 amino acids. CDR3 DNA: TGTGCCAGCAGCCAAGATCTGAGACAGGGACCATGGACTGAAGCTTTCTTT. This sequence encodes CASSQDLRQGPWTEAFF.

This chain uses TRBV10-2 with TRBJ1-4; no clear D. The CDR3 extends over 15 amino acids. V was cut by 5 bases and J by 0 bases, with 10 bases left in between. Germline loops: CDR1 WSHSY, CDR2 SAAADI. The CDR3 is CASSPPVATNEKLFF. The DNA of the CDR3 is TGCGCCAGCAGTCCCCCAGTTGCAACTAATGAAAAACTGTTTTTT.

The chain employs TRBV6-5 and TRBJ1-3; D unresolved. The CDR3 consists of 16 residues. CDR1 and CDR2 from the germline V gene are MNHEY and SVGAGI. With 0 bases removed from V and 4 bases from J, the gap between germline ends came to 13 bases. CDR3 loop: CASSYSGVSGGNTIYF. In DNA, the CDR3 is TGTGCCAGCAGTTACTCCGGAGTCTCTGGAGGAAACACCATATATTTT.

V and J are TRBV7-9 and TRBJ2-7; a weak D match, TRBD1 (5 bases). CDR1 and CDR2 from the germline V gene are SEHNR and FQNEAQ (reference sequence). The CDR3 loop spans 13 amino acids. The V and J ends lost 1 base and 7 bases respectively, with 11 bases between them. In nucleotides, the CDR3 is TGTGCCAGCAGCTTAGTCTTAGGGGATGAGCAGTACTTC. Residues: CASSLVLGDEQYF.

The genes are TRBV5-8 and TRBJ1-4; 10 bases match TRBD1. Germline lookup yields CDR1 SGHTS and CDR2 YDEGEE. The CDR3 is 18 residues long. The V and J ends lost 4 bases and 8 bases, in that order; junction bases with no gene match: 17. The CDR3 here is CASSPGGTGDFTREKLFF. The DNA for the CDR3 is TGTGCCAGCAGCCCGGGGGGGACAGGGGATTTCACACGAGAAAAACTGTTTTTT.

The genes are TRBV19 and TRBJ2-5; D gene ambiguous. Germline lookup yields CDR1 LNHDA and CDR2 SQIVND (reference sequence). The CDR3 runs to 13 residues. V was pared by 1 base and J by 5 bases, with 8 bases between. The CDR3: CASSIVVRETQYF. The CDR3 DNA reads TGTGCCAGTAGTATAGTAGTCAGGGAGACCCAGTACTTC.

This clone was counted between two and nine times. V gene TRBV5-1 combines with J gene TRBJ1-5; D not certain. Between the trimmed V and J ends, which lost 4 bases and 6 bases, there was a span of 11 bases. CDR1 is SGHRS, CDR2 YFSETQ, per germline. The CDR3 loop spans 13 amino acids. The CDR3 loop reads CASSLGEGQPQHF. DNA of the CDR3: TGCGCCAGCAGCCTTGGGGAGGGTCAGCCCCAGCATTTT.

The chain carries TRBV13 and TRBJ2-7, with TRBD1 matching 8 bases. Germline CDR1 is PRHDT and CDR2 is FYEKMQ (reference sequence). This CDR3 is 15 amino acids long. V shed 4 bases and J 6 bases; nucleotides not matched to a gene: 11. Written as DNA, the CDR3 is TGTGCCAGCAGCTCAGGGACAGGTGCTCGCGGCGAGCAGTACTTC. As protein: CASSSGTGARGEQYF.

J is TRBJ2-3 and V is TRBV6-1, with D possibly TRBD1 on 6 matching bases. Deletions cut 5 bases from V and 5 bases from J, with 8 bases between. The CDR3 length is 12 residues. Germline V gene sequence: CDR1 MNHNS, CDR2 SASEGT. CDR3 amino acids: CASSRGRDTQYF. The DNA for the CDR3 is TGTGCCAGCAGTAGGGGGAGAGATACGCAGTATTTT.

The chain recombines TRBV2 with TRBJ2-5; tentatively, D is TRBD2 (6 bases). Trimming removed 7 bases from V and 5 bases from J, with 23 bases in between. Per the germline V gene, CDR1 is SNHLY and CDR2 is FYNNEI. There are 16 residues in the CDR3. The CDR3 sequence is CASKINPGGGLETQYF. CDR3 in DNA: TGTGCCAGCAAGATTAATCCGGGTGGAGGGCTGGAGACCCAGTACTTC.

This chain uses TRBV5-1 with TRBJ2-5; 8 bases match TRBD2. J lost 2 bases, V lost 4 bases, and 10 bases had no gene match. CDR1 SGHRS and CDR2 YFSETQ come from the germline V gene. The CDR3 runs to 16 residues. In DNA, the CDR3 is TGCGCCAGCAGCATAGCGACTAGCGCGGGGCAAGAGACCCAGTACTTC. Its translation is CASSIATSAGQETQYF.

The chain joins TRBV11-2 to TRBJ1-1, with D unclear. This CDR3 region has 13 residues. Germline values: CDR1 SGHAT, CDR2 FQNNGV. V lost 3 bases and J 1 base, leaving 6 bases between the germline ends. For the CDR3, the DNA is TGTGCCAGCAGCTTGGCACAGAACACTGAAGCTTTCTTT. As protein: CASSLAQNTEAFF.

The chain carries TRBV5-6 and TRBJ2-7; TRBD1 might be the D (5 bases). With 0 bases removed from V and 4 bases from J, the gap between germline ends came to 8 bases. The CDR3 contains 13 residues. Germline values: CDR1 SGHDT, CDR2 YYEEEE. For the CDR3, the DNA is TGTGCCAGCAGCTTGGGGGCAGGGTACGAGCAGTACTTC. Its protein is CASSLGAGYEQYF.

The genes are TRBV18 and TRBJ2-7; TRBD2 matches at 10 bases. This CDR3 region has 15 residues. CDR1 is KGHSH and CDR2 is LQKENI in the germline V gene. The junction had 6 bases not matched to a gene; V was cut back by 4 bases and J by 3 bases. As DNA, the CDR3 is TGTGCCAGCTCACAAACTAGCGGGGCCGGCTACGAGCAGTACTTC. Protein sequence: CASSQTSGAGYEQYF. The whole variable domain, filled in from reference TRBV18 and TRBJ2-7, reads NAGVMQNPRHLVRRRGQEARLRCSPMKGHSHVYWYRQLPEEGLKFMVYLQKENIIDESGMPKERFSAEFPKEGPSILRIQQVVRGDSAAYFCASSQTSGAGYEQYFGPGTRLTVT.